The 22 T cell receptor beta chains below come from one sample, sequenced in a study of identical twins. MiXCR was run by TCRdb on the 5' RACE reads, yielding one entry per CDR3 protein. The repertoire holds around 250,000 distinct CDR3 sequences, with about 9% as singletons. These records were also assigned to another study, of yellow fever vaccine responses in identical twins.

The sequencing sample was made of CD8+ T cells sorted from blood. All receptors derive from a woman aged 18-35 years in good health.

The chain combines TRBV20-1 with TRBJ2-7; the match to TRBD1 covers 9 bases. J lost 4 bases, V lost 0 bases, and 7 bases had no gene match. The CDR3 runs to 15 residues. From germline, CDR1 is DFQATT and CDR2 SNEGSKA (reference sequence). The chain's CDR3 is CSARDTGQGRYEQYF. The CDR3 nucleotides read TGCAGTGCTAGAGATACAGGACAGGGGAGGTACGAGCAGTACTTC.

This clonotype occurred many times. V and J are TRBV27 and TRBJ2-2, with D hard to call. The CDR3 contains 12 residues. Trimming cost V 3 bases and J 6 bases, with 5 bases left between them. Germline CDR1 and CDR2: MNHEY and SMNVEV (reference sequence). In nucleotides, the CDR3 is TGTGCCAGCAGTTTCTATGCCGGGGAGCTGTTTTTT. Its translation: CASSFYAGELFF.

This rearrangement joins TRBV12-3 or TRBV12-4 to TRBJ2-1; 12 bases align to TRBD1. CDR3 length equals 18 residues. With V trimmed by 3 bases and J by 7 bases, 13 bases remained unmatched. This chain's CDR3 is CASSFGPGQGALGNEQFF. DNA for the CDR3: TGTGCCAGCAGTTTTGGCCCGGGACAGGGGGCGTTGGGGAATGAGCAGTTCTTC.

The genes are TRBV4-3 and TRBJ2-1, with 9 nucleotides matching TRBD1. Germline trimming cut 0 bases from V and 6 bases from J; bases unmatched to any gene: 18. CDR3 length equals 20 residues. Germline assignment: CDR1 LGHNA and CDR2 YSLEER. CDR3 residues: CASSQDRRTGGTPVFNEQFF. Here the CDR3 DNA reads TGCGCCAGCAGCCAAGATCGTCGCACAGGGGGCACCCCAGTTTTCAATGAGCAGTTCTTC.

In this sample, this clonotype turned up many times. The chain employs TRBV24-1 and TRBJ2-3; 14 nucleotides agree with TRBD2. CDR3 length equals 17 residues. After removal of 3 bases from V and 3 bases from J, the junction contained 4 bases not matched to a gene. Germline loops: CDR1 KGHDR, CDR2 SFDVKD. This CDR3 is CATSDVGLAGGTDTQYF. Written as DNA, the CDR3 is TGTGCCACCAGTGATGTCGGACTAGCGGGAGGTACAGATACGCAGTATTTT.

J is TRBJ2-2 and V is TRBV12-3 or TRBV12-4; D unresolved. V was clipped by 2 bases and J by 0 bases, with 16 bases between them. The CDR3 runs 18 residues. CDR3 region: CASSLSWALPTNTGELFF. DNA of the CDR3: TGTGCCAGCAGTTTATCGTGGGCCCTCCCGACGAACACCGGGGAGCTGTTTTTT.

This clonotype has only a few counts. V and J are TRBV20-1 and TRBJ2-1; a possible D gene is TRBD1 (5 bases). V was shortened by 3 bases and J by 3 bases, with 12 bases between the two germline ends. Germline-derived CDR1 and CDR2 are DFQATT and SNEGSKA (reference sequence). This CDR3 has 14 residues. The chain's CDR3 is CSARMGGHYNEQFF. CDR3 coding DNA: TGCAGTGCTAGGATGGGTGGACACTACAATGAGCAGTTCTTC.

This chain links TRBV6-2 or TRBV6-3 with TRBJ2-7; D is ambiguous. The CDR3 sequence is 15 residues long. V lost 6 bases and J lost 0, with 15 bases in between. Germline loops: CDR1 MNHEY, CDR2 SVGEGT. CDR3 DNA sequence: TGTGCCAGCAGATATAGGGTCGGCAGCTCCTACGAGCAGTACTTC. Translated, it gives CASRYRVGSSYEQYF.

This chain uses TRBV4-1 with TRBJ2-1; 12 bases fit TRBD2. Germline CDR1 is MGHRA and CDR2 is YSYEKL. After removal of 4 bases from V and 1 base from J, the junction contained 2 bases not matched to a gene. The CDR3 is made up of 16 amino acids. The CDR3 DNA reads as TGCGCCAGCAGCCCTAGCGGGGGGGCTTCCTACAATGAGCAGTTCTTC. Translation gives CASSPSGGASYNEQFF.

The chain uses TRBV7-9 and TRBJ1-2, with D uncertain. The CDR3 has 16 residues. Germline V gene lookup returns CDR1 SEHNR and CDR2 FQNEAQ (reference sequence). V was trimmed by 4 bases and J by 0 bases, leaving 15 bases between them. CDR3 sequence: CASSSSSSHTNYGYTF. The DNA of the CDR3 is TGTGCCAGCAGCTCTAGTAGTTCCCACACTAACTATGGCTACACCTTC.

Only a few counts were recorded for this clonotype. The chain carries TRBV20-1 and TRBJ2-7; D gene unclear. The germline V and J ends were trimmed by 3 bases and 3 bases, with 9 bases remaining between them. Looked up from germline, CDR1 is DFQATT and CDR2 is SNEGSKA (reference sequence). CDR3 length equals 12 residues. The CDR3 DNA sequence: TGCAGTGCTAGTTCAGAATACTACGAGCAGTACTTC. It encodes CSASSEYYEQYF.

V usage is TRBV20-1 and J usage is TRBJ2-7, with D unclear. The CDR3 contains 17 residues. V was cut by 0 bases and J by 7 bases, with 25 bases left in between. CDR1 DFQATT and CDR2 SNEGSKA come from the germline V gene (reference sequence). The CDR3 protein is CSARDLRGSPFIWEQYF. The CDR3 DNA reads as TGCAGTGCTAGAGATCTTCGAGGCAGCCCTTTCATATGGGAGCAGTACTTC.

This clonotype was found a few times. The chain combines TRBV4-1 with TRBJ2-7; no clear D gene. V dropped 1 base and J dropped 6 bases, with 10 bases sitting between them. The CDR3 has 13 amino acids. Germline CDR1 reads MGHRA; CDR2 reads YSYEKL. CDR3 sequence (DNA): TGCGCCAGCAGCCAAGCGCTAGTCCGCGAGCAGTACTTC. Translated, it gives CASSQALVREQYF.

The chain couples TRBV14 to TRBJ2-3; 8 nucleotides agree with TRBD2. Germline V gives CDR1 SGHDN, CDR2 FVKESK. The CDR3 runs 14 residues. The J segment lost 4 bases and the V segment lost 4 bases, leaving 4 bases of the junction unmatched. The CDR3 DNA reads as TGTGCCAGCAGCCGGCTACTAGCGGCAGATACGCAGTATTTT. The encoded protein is CASSRLLAADTQYF.

Here the CDR3 DNA reads TGCAGTGCTTTGTTGACAGGGGCTGGGGCCAACGTCCTGACTTTC. Translating it yields CSALLTGAGANVLTF. The J gene is TRBJ2-6, the V gene TRBV20-1; 8 bases line up with TRBD1. Trimming at V came to 5 bases and at J to 2 bases, leaving 5 bases not matched to a gene. The CDR3 sequence is 15 residues long. Per the germline V gene, CDR1 is DFQATT and CDR2 is SNEGSKA (reference sequence).

This clonotype was seen repeatedly, ten times or more. The chain combines TRBV29-1 with TRBJ1-1; 9 positions match TRBD1. After removal of 3 bases from V and 4 bases from J, the junction contained 15 bases not matched to a gene. This CDR3 is 17 amino acids long. Germline assignment: CDR1 SQVTM and CDR2 ANQGSEA. For the CDR3, the DNA is TGCAGCGTTGAGTATAAACGGACAGGGGATTTTGGCACTGAAGCTTTCTTT. It encodes CSVEYKRTGDFGTEAFF.

This clonotype was detected ten times or more. The rearrangement links TRBV29-1 to TRBJ2-2; no definite D call. The CDR3 is 13 residues long. CDR1 and CDR2 from the germline V gene are SQVTM and ANQGSEA. V lost 5 bases to trimming and J lost 0 bases, with 7 bases between them. This chain's CDR3 is CSVILTNTGELFF. The CDR3 region has the DNA TGCAGCGTTATCCTTACGAACACCGGGGAGCTGTTTTTT.

V gene TRBV5-6 combines with J gene TRBJ2-7; D may be TRBD2 (5 bases). The CDR3 runs 13 residues. Germline-derived CDR1 and CDR2 are SGHDT and YYEEEE. V lost 3 bases and J lost 3, with 10 bases in between. The CDR3 nucleotides are TGTGCCAGCAGCTCCGGGGTCATCTACGAGCAGTACTTC. Protein: CASSSGVIYEQYF.

There are a few counts of this clonotype. This chain connects TRBV6-1 to TRBJ2-2, with 10 bases lining up with TRBD2. After removal of 5 bases from V and 7 bases from J, the junction contained 16 bases not matched to a gene. The CDR3 sequence is 18 residues long. Germline CDR1 MNHNS, CDR2 SASEGT. The CDR3, as DNA: TGTGCCAGCAGTAGAACTCTAGCGGGAGAGGTCCAAGGCGGGGAGCTGTTTTTT. This translates into CASSRTLAGEVQGGELFF.

The chain combines TRBV6-2 or TRBV6-3 with TRBJ2-2, with 8 positions matching TRBD2. Unmatched junction bases numbered 6, after V lost 0 bases and J lost 6 bases. This CDR3 spans 16 amino acids. Per germline, CDR1 MNHEY and CDR2 SVGEGT. The CDR3 reads CASSYSGSGTAGELFF. CDR3 DNA: TGTGCCAGCAGTTACTCGGGTAGCGGGACCGCCGGGGAGCTGTTTTTT.

This clonotype has a handful of counts. The chain links TRBV20-1 to TRBJ1-1; no clear D. With 3 bases removed from V and 1 base from J, the gap between germline ends came to 15 bases. This CDR3 region has 15 residues. The germline V gene encodes CDR1 DFQATT and CDR2 SNEGSKA (reference sequence). CDR3 region: CSARYLEGTNTEAFF. DNA of the CDR3: TGCAGTGCTAGGTATTTAGAAGGAACGAACACTGAAGCTTTCTTT.

This clonotype was seen at least ten times. The V and J genes are TRBV29-1 and TRBJ2-3; TRBD2 agrees at 13 bases. The CDR3 length is 17 residues. Germline values: CDR1 SQVTM, CDR2 ANQGSEA. Trimming took 1 base from V and 4 from J; bases not matched to a gene: 8. The CDR3, as DNA: TGCAGCGTTGAAGGAGCCGGACTAGCGGGAGAGGCAGATACGCAGTATTTT. Its translation: CSVEGAGLAGEADTQYF.